This entry describes one T cell receptor (beta chain). The sample is drawn from a study of CD8 T cells in Susac syndrome. The RNA, about 0.5 to 1 ug, was put through reverse transcription using random hexamers. TCRdb recomputed calls from the immunoSEQ multiplex PCR reads with MiXCR, one row per CDR3 protein. Of 95,000 to 150,000 distinct CDR3 sequences in the sample, about 93% were seen once. This receptor was taken from a human donor with Susac syndrome. Sequencing was done on a sample of CD8+ T cells from PBMCs.

This CDR3 reads CASSSGDRGRGYGYTF. DNA for the CDR3: TGTGCCAGCAGTTCCGGGGACAGGGGGCGCGGCTATGGCTACACCTTC. The chain recombines TRBV12-3 or TRBV12-4 with TRBJ1-2; TRBD1 aligns across 12 bases. This CDR3 spans 16 amino acids. Losses at the gene ends were 4 bases for V and 4 bases for J; bases not matched to a gene: 7.